This T cell receptor (beta chain) was observed in a study of blood T cell repertoires in COVID-19. The CDR3 runs 15 residues. In germline, CDR1 is SGHRS, CDR2 YFSETQ. V trimming: 0 bases; J trimming: 6 bases; junction bases outside the gene matches: 7. Some clones are missing from TCRdb's copy, which holds only in-frame ones; the method was immunoSEQ multiplex PCR. The table shows tens of thousands of clones, with less than 85% occurring only once. The clonotype was recovered from a woman older than 75 with acute or convalescent COVID-19. The genes are TRBV5-1 and TRBJ2-3, with 7 bases identical to TRBD1. Sequenced input: peripheral blood. DNA for the CDR3: TGCGCCAGCAGCTTGGGGGACAGTCCTCGGGATACGCAGTATTTT. Protein product: CASSLGDSPRDTQYF.